Listed here are 22 T cell receptor beta chains from one sample, sequenced in a study of cytomegalovirus exposure and HLA in healthy donors. The PCR employed 60 Vbeta primers together with 13 Jbeta primers. Data came from immunoSEQ multiplex PCR; TCRdb stores just in-frame clones and leaves some out. The repertoire holds fewer than 350,000 clones, with 85% to 90% as singletons. Sequenced: PBMCs. Receptor source: a woman aged 18 to 35 in good health and CMV-seronegative.

The chain carries TRBV6-5 and TRBJ1-2; 8 bases agree with TRBD1. V shed 7 bases and J 8 bases; nucleotides not matched to a gene: 12. This CDR3 has 14 residues. CDR1 and CDR2 (germline): MNHEY, SVGAGI. This chain's CDR3 is CASNPGATGDGYTF. The CDR3 region has the DNA TGTGCCAGCAACCCGGGGGCGACAGGGGACGGCTACACCTTC.

V is TRBV6-6 and J is TRBJ1-2, with 7 bases identical to TRBD1. There are 16 residues in the CDR3. CDR1 is MNHNY, CDR2 SVGAGI, per germline (reference sequence). V shed 2 bases and J 8 bases; nucleotides not matched to a gene: 14. The CDR3 coding sequence is TGTGCCAGCAGTTACCCAGGAGGCCGACAGGGAACGGGCTACACCTTC. Its protein product is CASSYPGGRQGTGYTF.

The chain joins TRBV5-1 to TRBJ2-7; 7 nucleotides align to TRBD1. The CDR3 has 15 amino acids. Germline CDR1 SGHRS, CDR2 YFSETQ. The trim removed 4 bases at V and 5 bases at J, leaving 12 bases unmatched. Written as DNA, the CDR3 is TGCGCCAGCAGCCCTGGGGACAGCTCAAGGGACGAGCAGTACTTC. This sequence encodes CASSPGDSSRDEQYF.

This clone was found a few times. The chain is built from TRBV4-1 and TRBJ1-5; D is undetermined. Per germline, CDR1 MGHRA and CDR2 YSYEKL. The CDR3 length is 14 residues. V lost 1 base and J lost 4, with 8 bases in between. The CDR3 loop reads CASSQGPVNQPQHF. The CDR3 DNA follows: TGCGCCAGCAGCCAAGGTCCGGTTAATCAGCCCCAGCATTTT.

This chain links TRBV5-1 with TRBJ2-7, with TRBD1 as a possible D gene (6 bases). The CDR3 is 16 residues long. Trimming stripped 0 bases from V and 0 bases from J, with 13 bases between. Per the germline V gene, CDR1 is SGHRS and CDR2 is YFSETQ. The CDR3 DNA follows: TGCGCCAGCAGCTTGGACATCGGACAGACCTCCTACGAGCAGTACTTC. The encoded protein is CASSLDIGQTSYEQYF.

V is TRBV5-1 and J is TRBJ2-3; D possibly corresponds to TRBD1 (6 bases). From germline, CDR1 is SGHRS and CDR2 YFSETQ. The V and J ends lost 0 bases and 3 bases respectively, with 11 bases between them. The length of the CDR3 is 15 residues. The CDR3 reads CASSLAGDGTDTQYF. In nucleotides, the CDR3 is TGCGCCAGCAGCTTGGCAGGGGATGGGACAGATACGCAGTATTTT.

About this clone itself: Other DNA sequences in this sample translate to the same CDR3. This chain connects TRBV19 to TRBJ1-3; TRBD1 matches at 10 bases. CDR3 size: 14 residues. V was pared by 10 bases and J by 0 bases, with 3 bases of the junction left unmatched. Per the germline V gene, CDR1 is LNHDA and CDR2 is SQIVND (reference sequence). CDR3 region: CATRTGGSGNTIYF. For the CDR3, the DNA is TGTGCCACTCGGACAGGGGGCTCTGGAAACACCATATATTTT.

The rearrangement uses TRBV29-1 and TRBJ2-6; 7 bases are shared with TRBD1. In germline, CDR1 is SQVTM, CDR2 ANQGSEA. The CDR3 is 16 amino acids. The DNA for the CDR3 is TGCAGTGCGGGTAGACAGGGAAGCTCTGGGGCCAACGTCCTGACTTTC. Amino acids: CSAGRQGSSGANVLTF.

The V gene is TRBV15, the J gene TRBJ1-5, with a possible D match to TRBD1 (6 bases). The CDR3 is 16 residues long. Germline assignment: CDR1 LNHNV and CDR2 YYDKDF (reference sequence). Trimming removed 2 bases at V and 9 bases at J, with 20 bases between. The CDR3 coding sequence is TGTGCCACCAGCAGAACAAACAGGGTCCCCAAGCCGCCCCAGCATTTT. Translation gives CATSRTNRVPKPPQHF.

This clone showed up just once. This chain uses TRBV13 with TRBJ1-2; TRBD1 aligns across 7 bases. This CDR3 spans 16 amino acids. J gave up 4 bases and V 4 bases, and 12 bases lay outside the gene matches. Germline CDR1 reads PRHDT; CDR2 reads FYEKMQ (reference sequence). CDR3 residues: CASSSSLGTELYGYTF. CDR3 DNA: TGTGCCAGCAGCTCTTCGCTTGGGACAGAGCTCTATGGCTACACCTTC.

The chain carries TRBV6-1 and TRBJ2-5; D possibly corresponds to TRBD1 (6 bases). The V gene lost 10 bases and the J gene lost 2 bases, with 17 bases spanning the gap. Germline V CDR1 and CDR2: MNHNS, SASEGT. The CDR3 sequence is 14 residues long. The CDR3 region has the DNA TGTGCCACCGGCCCGACAGGACGTCAAGAGACCCAGTACTTC. It yields the protein CATGPTGRQETQYF.

This clone appeared a single time. V is TRBV29-1 and J is TRBJ1-2; 7 bases map to TRBD1. Germline V gene lookup returns CDR1 SQVTM and CDR2 ANQGSEA. Trimming took 4 bases from V and 1 from J; bases not matched to a gene: 15. The CDR3 sequence is 17 residues long. In DNA form, the CDR3 reads TGCAGCGTTGTCATCCGAGACAGGGCTCCGAATAACTATGGCTACACCTTC. This translates into CSVVIRDRAPNNYGYTF.

V gene TRBV5-1 combines with J gene TRBJ2-5; maybe TRBD2 (5 bases). CDR1 is SGHRS and CDR2 is YFSETQ in the germline V gene. This CDR3 comprises 15 residues. Trimming shortened V by 3 bases and J by 5 bases, and 17 bases separated the two germline ends. Here the CDR3 DNA reads TGCGCCAGCAGCTCCTCCTCCGGGGTTGCTGAGACCCAGTACTTC. This encodes CASSSSSGVAETQYF.

The rearrangement links TRBV6-6 to TRBJ1-1, with D possibly matching TRBD1 (5 bases). Germline CDR1 MNHNY, CDR2 SVGAGI (reference sequence). The CDR3 has 13 amino acids. Trimming took 6 bases from V and 1 from J, leaving 9 bases between them. CDR3 region: CASRVQGNTEAFF. For the CDR3, the DNA is TGTGCCAGCAGGGTTCAGGGGAACACTGAAGCTTTCTTT.

The chain couples TRBV19 to TRBJ2-5, with 7 positions matching TRBD1. The J call may be mistaken, given a closer DNA end match to TRBJ2-7. CDR3 length equals 13 residues. Per the germline V gene, CDR1 is LNHDA and CDR2 is SQIVND (reference sequence). CDR3 sequence reads: CASNGDSSYEQYF. DNA of the CDR3: TGTGCCAGTAACGGGGACAGCTCCTACGAGCAGTACTTC.

This clone occurred once. J is TRBJ1-5 and V is TRBV11-2; D is unresolved. This CDR3 comprises 12 residues. The V end lost 4 bases, the J end lost 9 bases, and 10 bases lay between the germline ends. Germline lookup yields CDR1 SGHAT and CDR2 FQNNGV. CDR3 region: CASSSKTGPQHF. DNA of the CDR3: TGTGCCAGCAGCTCGAAGACTGGGCCCCAGCATTTT.

V is TRBV5-1 and J is TRBJ2-5, with a weak D call TRBD2 (5 bases). The germline CDR1 and CDR2 sequences are SGHRS and YFSETQ. The germline V and J ends were trimmed by 2 bases and 1 base, with 9 bases remaining between them. The length of the CDR3 is 14 residues. Here the CDR3 DNA reads TGCGCCAGCAGCTTTGGCGGGTCCCAAGAGACCCAGTACTTC. It translates to CASSFGGSQETQYF.

V gene TRBV2 combines with J gene TRBJ2-1, with 11 bases that match TRBD2. The CDR3 covers 15 residues. Germline CDR1 and CDR2: SNHLY and FYNNEI. Trimming at V came to 4 bases and at J to 3 bases, leaving 2 bases not matched to a gene. CDR3 in amino acids: CASSGLAGGYNEQFF. The CDR3 nucleotides are TGTGCCAGCAGTGGGCTAGCGGGGGGCTACAATGAGCAGTTCTTC.

The chain employs TRBV18 and TRBJ1-6; 9 bases agree with TRBD1. The CDR3 covers 14 residues. The germline CDR1 and CDR2 sequences are KGHSH and LQKENI. V was clipped by 3 bases and J by 8 bases; unmatched bases: 2. The CDR3 DNA reads as TGTGCCAGCTCACCGGGACAGGGTGATTCACCCCTCCACTTT. The encoded protein is CASSPGQGDSPLHF.

This clone has a single count. The rearrangement uses TRBV7-2 and TRBJ2-7; 8 positions agree with TRBD1. V gave up 6 bases and J gave up 4 bases; unmatched junction bases: 8. Germline V gives CDR1 SGHTA, CDR2 FQGNSA. The CDR3 is 14 residues long. CDR3 residues: CASRPWQGAYEQYF. CDR3 in DNA: TGTGCCAGCAGACCATGGCAGGGGGCATACGAGCAGTACTTC.

The chain combines TRBV9 with TRBJ1-6; no definite D call. CDR1 and CDR2 (germline): SGDLS, YYNGEE. CDR3 length: 14 amino acids. The ends were cut back, 2 bases at V and 0 bases at J, with 3 bases in the middle. Here the CDR3 reads CASSVNSYNSPLHF. The CDR3 DNA sequence: TGTGCCAGCAGCGTTAACTCCTATAATTCACCCCTCCACTTT.

The V call is TRBV5-1, the J call TRBJ2-1; 10 positions agree with TRBD1. The CDR3 sequence is 13 residues long. Germline CDR1 and CDR2: SGHRS and YFSETQ. V trimming: 8 bases; J trimming: 8 bases; junction bases outside the gene matches: 7. The CDR3 nucleotides read TGCGCCAGTACGACAGGGGGCATGTATGAGCAGTTCTTC. As protein: CASTTGGMYEQFF. Filled out from reference TRBV5-1 and TRBJ2-1, the complete variable domain reads KAGVTQTPRYLIKTRGQQVTLSCSPISGHRSVSWYQQTPGQGLQFLFEYFSETQRNKGNFPGRFSGRQFSNSRSEMNVSTLELGDSALYLCASTTGGMYEQFFGPGTRLTVL.